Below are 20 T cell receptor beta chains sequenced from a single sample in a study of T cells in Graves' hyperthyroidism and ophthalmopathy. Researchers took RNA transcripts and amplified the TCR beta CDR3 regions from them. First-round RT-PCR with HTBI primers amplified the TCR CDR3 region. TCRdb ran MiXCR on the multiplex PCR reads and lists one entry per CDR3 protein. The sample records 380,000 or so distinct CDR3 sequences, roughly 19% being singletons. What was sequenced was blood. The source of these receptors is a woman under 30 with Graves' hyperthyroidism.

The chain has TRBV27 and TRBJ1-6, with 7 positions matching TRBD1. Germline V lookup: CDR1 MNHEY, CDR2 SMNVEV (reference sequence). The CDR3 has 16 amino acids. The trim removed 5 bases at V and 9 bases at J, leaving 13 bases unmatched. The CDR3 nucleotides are TGTGCCAGCAGTCGACAGGGTGACTTGTTGGGTTCACCCCTCCACTTT. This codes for CASSRQGDLLGSPLHF.

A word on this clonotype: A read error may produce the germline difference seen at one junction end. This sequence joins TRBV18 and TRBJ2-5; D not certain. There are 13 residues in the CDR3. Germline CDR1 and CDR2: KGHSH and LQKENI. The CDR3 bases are TGTGCCAGCTCACCACAGGGCGGTGAGACCCAGCACTTC. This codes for CASSPQGGETQHF.

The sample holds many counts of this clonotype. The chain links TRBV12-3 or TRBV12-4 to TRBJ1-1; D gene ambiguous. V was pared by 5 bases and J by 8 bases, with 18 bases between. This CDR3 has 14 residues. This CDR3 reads CASSTAWIDPEAFF. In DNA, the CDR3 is TGTGCCAGCAGTACCGCCTGGATTGATCCCGAAGCTTTCTTT.

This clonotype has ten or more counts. The CDR3 is CASRRAGTPNQPQHF. The DNA of the CDR3 is TGTGCCAGCCGTCGGGCAGGCACCCCCAATCAGCCCCAGCATTTT. The chain carries TRBV19 and TRBJ1-5; D ambiguous. V was cut by 9 bases and J by 3 bases, with 18 bases left in between. The CDR3 totals 15 residues. CDR1 is LNHDA and CDR2 is SQIVND in the germline V gene (reference sequence).

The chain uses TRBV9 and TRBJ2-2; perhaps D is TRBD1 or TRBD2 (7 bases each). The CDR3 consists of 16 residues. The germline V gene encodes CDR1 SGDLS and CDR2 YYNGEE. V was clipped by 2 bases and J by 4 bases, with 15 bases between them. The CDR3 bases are TGTGCCAGCAGCGTCCGACAGGGCGGGGGCACCGGGGAGCTGTTTTTT. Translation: CASSVRQGGGTGELFF. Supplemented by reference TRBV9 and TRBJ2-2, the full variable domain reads DSGVTQTPKHLITATGQRVTLRCSPRSGDLSVYWYQQSLDQGLQFLIQYYNGEERAKGNILERFSAQQFPDLHSELNLSSLELGDSALYFCASSVRQGGGTGELFFGEGSRLTVL.

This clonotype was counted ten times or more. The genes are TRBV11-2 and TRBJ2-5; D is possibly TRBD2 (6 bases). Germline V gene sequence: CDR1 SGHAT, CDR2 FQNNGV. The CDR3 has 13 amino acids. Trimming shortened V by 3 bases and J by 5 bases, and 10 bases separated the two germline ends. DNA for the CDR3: TGTGCCAGCAGCTTTGGGGCGGGGGAGACCCAGTACTTC. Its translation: CASSFGAGETQYF. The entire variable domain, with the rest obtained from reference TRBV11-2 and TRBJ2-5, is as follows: EAGVAQSPRYKIIEKRQSVAFWCNPISGHATLYWYQQILGQGPKLLIQFQNNGVVDDSQLPKDRFSAERLKGVDSTLKIQPAKLEDSAVYLCASSFGAGETQYFGPGTRLLVL.

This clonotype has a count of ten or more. CDR3 residues: CASSETGTEAFF. For the CDR3, the DNA is TGCGCCAGCAGTGAAACAGGGACTGAAGCTTTCTTT. The rearrangement links TRBV10-1 to TRBJ1-1, with a possible D match to TRBD1 (6 bases). V lost 3 bases to trimming and J lost 5 bases, with 7 bases between them. Germline CDR1 reads WNHNN; CDR2 reads SYGVQD (reference sequence). The CDR3 extends over 12 amino acids.

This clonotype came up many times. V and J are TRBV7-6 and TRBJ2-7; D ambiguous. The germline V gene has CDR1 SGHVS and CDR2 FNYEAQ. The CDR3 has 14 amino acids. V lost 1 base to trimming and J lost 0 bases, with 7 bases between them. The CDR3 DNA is TGTGCCAGCAGCTTAGAACAGCTCTCCTACGAGCAGTACTTC. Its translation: CASSLEQLSYEQYF.

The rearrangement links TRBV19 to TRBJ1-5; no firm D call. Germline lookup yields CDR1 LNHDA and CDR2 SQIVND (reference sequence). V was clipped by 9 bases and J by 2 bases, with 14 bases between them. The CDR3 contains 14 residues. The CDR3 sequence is CASSPERGNQPQHF. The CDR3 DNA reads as TGTGCCAGCTCTCCGGAAAGAGGCAATCAGCCCCAGCATTTT.

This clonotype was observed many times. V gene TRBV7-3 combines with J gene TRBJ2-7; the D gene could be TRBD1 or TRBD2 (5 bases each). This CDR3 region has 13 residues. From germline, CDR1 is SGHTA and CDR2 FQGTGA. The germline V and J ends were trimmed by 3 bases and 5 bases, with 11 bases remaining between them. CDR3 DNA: TGTGCCAGCAGCTTCCTTCGAGGGGACGAGCAGTACTTC. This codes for CASSFLRGDEQYF. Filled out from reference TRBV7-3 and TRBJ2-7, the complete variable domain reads GAGVSQTPSNKVTEKGKYVELRCDPISGHTALYWYRQSLGQGPEFLIYFQGTGAADDSGLPNDRFFAVRPEGSVSTLKIQRTERGDSAVYLCASSFLRGDEQYFGPGTRLTVT.

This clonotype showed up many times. The CDR3 reads CASSLGAGGRQETQYF. CDR3 sequence (DNA): TGTGCCAGCAGCTTAGGGGCTGGCGGAAGACAAGAGACCCAGTACTTC. The chain links TRBV11-1 to TRBJ2-5; no clear D. The CDR3 runs 16 residues. Between the trimmed V and J ends, which lost 1 base and 2 bases, there was a span of 14 bases. Germline CDR1 is SGHAT and CDR2 is FQDESV (reference sequence).

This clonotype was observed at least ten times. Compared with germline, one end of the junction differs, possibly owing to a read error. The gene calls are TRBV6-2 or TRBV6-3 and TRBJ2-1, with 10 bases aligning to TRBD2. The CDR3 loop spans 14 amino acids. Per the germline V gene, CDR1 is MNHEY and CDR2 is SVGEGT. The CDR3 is CASSVSGGAREQFF. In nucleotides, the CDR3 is TGTGCTAGCAGTGTAAGCGGGGGGGCTAGAGAGCAGTTCTTC.

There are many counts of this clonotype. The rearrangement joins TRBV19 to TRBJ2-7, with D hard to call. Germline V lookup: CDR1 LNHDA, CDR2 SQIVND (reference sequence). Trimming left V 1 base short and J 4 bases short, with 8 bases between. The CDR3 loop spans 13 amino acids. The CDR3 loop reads CASSIGPVYEQYF. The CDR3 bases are TGTGCCAGTAGTATAGGGCCGGTGTACGAGCAGTACTTC. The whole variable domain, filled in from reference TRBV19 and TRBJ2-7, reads DGGITQSPKYLFRKEGQNVTLSCEQNLNHDAMYWYRQDPGQGLRLIYYSQIVNDFQKGDIAEGYSVSREKKESFPLTVTSAQKNPTAFYLCASSIGPVYEQYFGPGTRLTVT.

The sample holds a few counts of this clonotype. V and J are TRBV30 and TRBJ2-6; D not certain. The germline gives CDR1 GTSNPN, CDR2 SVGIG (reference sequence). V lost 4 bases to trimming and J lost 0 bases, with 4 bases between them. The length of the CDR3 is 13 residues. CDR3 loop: CAWTSSGANVLTF. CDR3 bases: TGTGCCTGGACCAGCTCTGGGGCCAACGTCCTGACTTTC.

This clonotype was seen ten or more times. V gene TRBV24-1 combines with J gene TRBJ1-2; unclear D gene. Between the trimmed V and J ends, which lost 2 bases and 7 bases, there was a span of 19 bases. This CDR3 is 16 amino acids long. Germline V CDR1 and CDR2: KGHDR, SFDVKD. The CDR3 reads CATSDSHHVGFAGYTF. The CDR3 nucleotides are TGTGCCACCAGTGATTCGCACCATGTGGGGTTTGCTGGCTACACCTTC.

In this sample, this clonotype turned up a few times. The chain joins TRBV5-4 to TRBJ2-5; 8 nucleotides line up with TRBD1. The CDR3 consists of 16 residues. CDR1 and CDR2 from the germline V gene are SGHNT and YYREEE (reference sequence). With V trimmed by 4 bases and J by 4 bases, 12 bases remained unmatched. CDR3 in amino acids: CASSPSLGQGIETQYF. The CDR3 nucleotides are TGTGCCAGCAGCCCTAGCCTTGGACAGGGAATAGAGACCCAGTACTTC. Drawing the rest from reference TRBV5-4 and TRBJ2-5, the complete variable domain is ETGVTQSPTHLIKTRGQQVTLRCSSQSGHNTVSWYQQALGQGPQFIFQYYREEENGRGNFPPRFSGLQFPNYSSELNVNALELDDSALYLCASSPSLGQGIETQYFGPGTRLLVL.

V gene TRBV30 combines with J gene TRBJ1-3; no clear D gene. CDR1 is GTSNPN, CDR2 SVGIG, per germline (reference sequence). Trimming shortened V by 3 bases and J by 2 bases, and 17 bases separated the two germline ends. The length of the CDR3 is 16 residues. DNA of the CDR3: TGTGCCTGGAGACATCGCACCGGGCTTACTGGAAACACCATATATTTT. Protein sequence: CAWRHRTGLTGNTIYF.

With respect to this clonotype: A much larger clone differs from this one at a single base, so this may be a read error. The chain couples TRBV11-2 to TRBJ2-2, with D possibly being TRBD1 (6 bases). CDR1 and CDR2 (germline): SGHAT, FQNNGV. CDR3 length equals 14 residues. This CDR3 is CVSREQGLAGELFF. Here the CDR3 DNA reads TGTGTCAGCAGAGAACAGGGATTGGCGGGGGAGCTGTTTTTT.

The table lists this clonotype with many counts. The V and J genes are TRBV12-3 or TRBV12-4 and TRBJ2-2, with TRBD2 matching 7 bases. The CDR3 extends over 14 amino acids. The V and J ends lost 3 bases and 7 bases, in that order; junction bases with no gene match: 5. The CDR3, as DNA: TGTGCCAGCAGTTTTCCCACTAGCGACGGGGAGCTGTTTTTT. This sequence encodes CASSFPTSDGELFF.

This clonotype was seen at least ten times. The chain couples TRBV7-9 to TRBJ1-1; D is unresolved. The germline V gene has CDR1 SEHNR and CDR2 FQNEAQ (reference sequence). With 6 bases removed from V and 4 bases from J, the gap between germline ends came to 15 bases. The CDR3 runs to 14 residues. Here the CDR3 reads CASRAFERTTEAFF. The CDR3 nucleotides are TGTGCCAGCAGGGCTTTTGAGAGGACCACTGAAGCTTTCTTT.